A selection of T cell receptor beta chains follows, all from one sample in a study of T-cell memory formation after mild COVID-19. TCRdb ran MiXCR on the 5' RACE reads and lists one entry per CDR3 protein. The data show about 340,000 distinct CDR3 sequences, about a sixth seen once. The sequenced sample consisted of PBMCs or a T cell subset sorted from them (not recorded which). The receptors stem from a man between 18 and 35 years old who had mild COVID-19 (a few samples of this study predate the infection). Cell type and time point are not known. Each CDR3 is given without its conserved first and last residue. Clone size, where shown, is once, few, many, or a class for clones that have expanded.

cdr3_aa,clone_size,j_call,v_call
ASSLVGSGDGYT,few,TRBJ1-2,TRBV5-1
ASSQDTVYNEQF,few,TRBJ2-1,TRBV3-1
ASSAGGREQF,few,TRBJ2-1,TRBV9
ASSQEAGSPWPQH,few,TRBJ1-5,TRBV4-1
ASSLEGTGGETQY,few,TRBJ2-5,TRBV5-1
ASSYRSGRGGGAYNEQF,NA,TRBJ2-1,TRBV6-2/TRBV6-3
ASGRAETQY,few,TRBJ2-5,TRBV6-5
ASSVIRDRTYEQY,NA,TRBJ2-7,TRBV6-2/TRBV6-3
ASSQAGPGANVLT,many,TRBJ2-6,TRBV4-1
ASSPAGAYYNEQF,NA,TRBJ2-1,TRBV5-1
ASSLDQDQPQH,few,TRBJ1-5,TRBV12-3/TRBV12-4
SASHGVQGYGYT,few,TRBJ1-2,TRBV20-1
ASSSNRATNEKLF,NA,TRBJ1-4,TRBV7-6
SATPGIGANVLT,NA,TRBJ2-6,TRBV20-1
ASSYERGTEAF,NA,TRBJ1-1,TRBV5-1
ASSPLTASNQPQH,NA,TRBJ1-5,TRBV19
ASSLAGQGVITF,NA,TRBJ1-1,TRBV11-2
SADGQGETEAF,NA,TRBJ1-1,TRBV20-1
ASSQDGLAQETQY,NA,TRBJ2-5,TRBV3-1
ASSSLRGDRVDYT,NA,TRBJ1-2,TRBV5-1
ASSQLRDRGSYNEQF,NA,TRBJ2-1,TRBV4-3
ASSSAWAGGQSDTQY,NA,TRBJ2-3,TRBV7-9
ASSQDLLLAGYNEQF,NA,TRBJ2-1,TRBV3-1
SVVGTGVHNEQF,few,TRBJ2-1,TRBV29-1